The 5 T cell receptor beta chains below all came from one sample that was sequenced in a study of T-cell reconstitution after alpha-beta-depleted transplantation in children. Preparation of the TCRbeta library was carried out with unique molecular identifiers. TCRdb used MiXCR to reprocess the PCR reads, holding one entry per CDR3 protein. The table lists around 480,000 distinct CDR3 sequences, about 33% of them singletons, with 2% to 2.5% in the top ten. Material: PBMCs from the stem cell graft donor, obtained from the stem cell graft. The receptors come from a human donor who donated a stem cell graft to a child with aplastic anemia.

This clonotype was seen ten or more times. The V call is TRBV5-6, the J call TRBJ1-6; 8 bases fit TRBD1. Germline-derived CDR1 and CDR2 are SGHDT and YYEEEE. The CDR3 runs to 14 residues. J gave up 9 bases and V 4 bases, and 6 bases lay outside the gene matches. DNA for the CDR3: TGTGCCAGCAGCGTGGGGACAGGAGCTTCACCCCTCCACTTT. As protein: CASSVGTGASPLHF.

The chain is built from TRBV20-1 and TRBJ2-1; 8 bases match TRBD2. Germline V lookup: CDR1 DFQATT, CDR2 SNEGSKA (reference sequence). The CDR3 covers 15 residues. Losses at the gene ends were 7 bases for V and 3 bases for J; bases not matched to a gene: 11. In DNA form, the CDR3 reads TGCAGTGTCACACCCCAGCGGGAGAGCTACAATGAGCAGTTCTTC. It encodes CSVTPQRESYNEQFF.

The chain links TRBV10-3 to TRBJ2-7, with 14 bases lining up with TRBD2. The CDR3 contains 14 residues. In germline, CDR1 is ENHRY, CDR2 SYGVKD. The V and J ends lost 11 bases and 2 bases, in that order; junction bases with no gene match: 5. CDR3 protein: CASGTSGGTYEQYF. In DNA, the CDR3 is TGTGCCTCCGGGACTAGCGGGGGCACCTACGAGCAGTACTTC.

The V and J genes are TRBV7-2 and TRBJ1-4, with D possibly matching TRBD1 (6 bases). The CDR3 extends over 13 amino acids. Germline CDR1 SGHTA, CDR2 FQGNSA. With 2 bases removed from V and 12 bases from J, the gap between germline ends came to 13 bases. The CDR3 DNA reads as TGTGCCAGCAGCTTACAACAGGGAGAGGAACTGTTTTTT. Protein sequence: CASSLQQGEELFF.

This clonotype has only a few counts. The CDR3 loop reads CSAPGLAGTDTQYF. The CDR3 coding sequence is TGCAGTGCCCCGGGACTAGCTGGCACAGATACGCAGTATTTT. The chain links TRBV20-1 to TRBJ2-3; 9 bases line up with TRBD2. Germline loops: CDR1 DFQATT, CDR2 SNEGSKA (reference sequence). The CDR3 is 14 amino acids. V trimming: 6 bases; J trimming: 1 base; junction bases outside the gene matches: 5.